The clone carrying this T cell receptor beta chain was counted only a few times. Unique molecular identifiers featured in how the TCRbeta library was prepared. TCRdb ran MiXCR on the PCR reads and lists one entry per CDR3 protein. The sample records about 610,000 distinct CDR3 sequences, 10% being singletons. This sample is drawn from a study of T-cell reconstitution after alpha-beta-depleted transplantation in children. Germline V gene sequence: CDR1 GTSNPN, CDR2 SVGIG (reference sequence). Trimming removed 3 bases at V and 0 bases at J, with 8 bases between. The CDR3 is made up of 13 amino acids. This sequence was found in a human donor who donated a stem cell graft to a child with acute myeloid leukemia. Here the sequenced sample was PBMCs from the stem cell graft donor, taken from the stem cell graft. The rearrangement uses TRBV30 and TRBJ1-1; D gene ambiguous. The CDR3, as DNA: TGTGCCTGGAGCACAGCAGTGAACACTGAAGCTTTCTTT. The encoded protein is CAWSTAVNTEAFF.